Below, one T cell receptor beta chain is given with its context. Its antigen is undetermined. This sample is part of a study of T cells after yellow fever vaccination. Losses at the gene ends were 4 bases for V and 7 bases for J; bases not matched to a gene: 6. Germline CDR1 and CDR2: SGHRS and YFSETQ. This CDR3 comprises 13 residues. MiXCR, run by TCRdb on the 5' RACE reads, gives a single entry per CDR3 protein. Seen here are more than 200,000 distinct CDR3 sequences, roughly 4% observed once, and the top ten hold about 19%. Study-level results: In post-booster samples, most primary-vaccination clones reappeared (roughly 96% CD4, nearly 90% CD8).

This sequence joins TRBV5-1 and TRBJ1-1, with 8 bases fitting TRBD1. The source was PBMCs, collected 15 days after the yellow fever booster vaccination. This TCR was sampled from a man aged 18 to 29 who received the YFV17D yellow fever vaccine. In DNA, the CDR3 is TGCGCCAGCAGCCCGGACAGGGTTAGTGAAGCTTTCTTT. Protein product: CASSPDRVSEAFF.